The entry below gives a single TCR beta chain sequence along with its context. No antigen is known for it. The CDR3 sequence is 12 residues long. V was clipped by 5 bases and J by 6 bases, with 10 bases between them. Looked up from germline, CDR1 is SEHNR and CDR2 is FQNEAQ (reference sequence). PCR employed 60 Vbeta and 13 Jbeta primers. This table comes from immunoSEQ multiplex PCR, and its TCRdb copy is limited to in-frame clones, with some not included. The profile shows about 64,000 clones, approximately 60% of them singletons. This entry is derived from a study of cytomegalovirus exposure and HLA in healthy donors. For the study at large: Drawn from HLA-typed donors, tens of millions of unique TCRs were held in an early data release.

Overall study results and limits: Sequencing had likely introduced a cluster of highly shared sequence variants as an artifact.

As for the donors, each was a healthy bone marrow donor. The sample comprised PBMCs. V and J are TRBV7-9 and TRBJ1-1, with D possibly TRBD1 on 5 matching bases. The source of this sequence is a woman between 50 and 59 years old in good health and CMV-seronegative. This chain's CDR3 is CASSRQPPEAFF. The CDR3 nucleotides are TGTGCCAGCAGCCGACAGCCGCCTGAAGCTTTCTTT.